This note documents a single T cell receptor (beta chain) sequence. At one end, the junction sequence differs from germline, possibly due to a read error. This sample is part of a study of tumor-infiltrating lymphocytes in primary liver carcinoma. Co-extraction of both nucleic acids (RNA and DNA) used about 19-33 mg of unsorted bulk tissue. The researchers produced TCR beta cDNA from roughly 550 ng total RNA with a constant-region primer. Each TCR beta library was derived from three nested multiplex PCR rounds that employed slightly modified ARM-PCR. Use of TRBV1-TRBV30 forward primers with a C-beta reverse primer characterized the first two PCR rounds, which lasted about 10 cycles each. TCRdb fed the multiplex PCR reads into MiXCR, producing one record per CDR3 protein. The sample lists about 41,000 distinct CDR3 sequences, roughly 73% occurring once. The CDR3 is 12 amino acids. The germline CDR1 and CDR2 sequences are SQVTM and ANQGSEA.

This TCR was sampled from a middle-aged man with primary liver carcinoma and hepatitis B virus infection. The V call is TRBV29-1, the J call TRBJ2-3; D remains ambiguous. The source material was liver tumor tissue from sampling region 2. Subset given: tumor region T2, inferior pole. The CDR3 nucleotides are TGCAACGTTGGTGCCAAGGTTGCTACGCAGTATTTT. Translation gives CNVGAKVATQYF.